The 17 T cell receptor beta chains below come from one sample, sequenced in a study of cytomegalovirus exposure and HLA in healthy donors. PCR employed 60 Vbeta and 13 Jbeta primers. Generated by immunoSEQ multiplex PCR, the TCRdb table keeps only in-frame clones and is missing some. The repertoire holds 80,000 or so clones, with 60% to 70% as singletons. Sequencing used PBMCs. Receptors were obtained from a man aged 25 to 40 in good health and CMV-seropositive.

This sequence joins TRBV29-1 and TRBJ2-5; D is undetermined. The J call could be wrong; TRBJ2-7 is a better fit for the DNA end. The germline V gene encodes CDR1 SQVTM and CDR2 ANQGSEA. The CDR3 is made up of 13 amino acids. The chain's CDR3 is CSVEARSSYEQYF. Written as DNA, the CDR3 is TGCAGCGTTGAAGCCCGGAGCAGCTACGAGCAGTACTTC.

In this sample, this clone turned up a few times. One end of the junction varies from germline; a read error may be responsible. The rearrangement uses TRBV28 and TRBJ2-3; 14 bases line up with TRBD2. The CDR3 sequence is 17 residues long. CDR1 is MDHEN, CDR2 SYDVKM, per germline. CDR3 bases: TGTGTCAGCAGCCACCCGGGACTAGCGGGGGGCACAGATACGCAGTATTTT. Translating gives CVSSHPGLAGGTDTQYF.

V and J are TRBV18 and TRBJ2-3; tentative D call: TRBD2 (6 bases). CDR1 is KGHSH and CDR2 is LQKENI in the germline V gene. V gave up 1 base and J gave up 6 bases, with 11 bases separating them. The CDR3 is 14 amino acids. The CDR3 DNA is TGTGCCAGCTCACCACAGCCGGGGGAGGATACGCAGTATTTT. This sequence encodes CASSPQPGEDTQYF.

V usage is TRBV10-1 and J usage is TRBJ1-5; 8 bases line up with TRBD1. With 11 bases clipped from V and 2 bases from J, the junction kept 14 bases outside the gene matches. Germline values: CDR1 WNHNN, CDR2 SYGVQD (reference sequence). This CDR3 contains 16 residues. The CDR3 here is CAPPGQVDGGNQPQHF. The CDR3 coding sequence is TGCGCCCCCCCGGGACAGGTGGACGGGGGCAATCAGCCCCAGCATTTT.

The chain couples TRBV5-4 to TRBJ1-1; D is perhaps TRBD1 (6 bases). Trimming removed 1 base from V and 7 bases from J, with 20 bases in between. Germline values: CDR1 SGHNT, CDR2 YYREEE (reference sequence). CDR3 length: 16 residues. CDR3 loop: CASSLQGIMASGEAFF. The CDR3 DNA sequence: TGTGCCAGCAGCTTGCAGGGGATTATGGCGTCTGGTGAAGCTTTCTTT.

This clone was seen a few times. CDR3 coding DNA: TGCAGCGTGGGAGGACATCACGAGAGCTCCTACGAGCAGTACTTC. The encoded protein is CSVGGHHESSYEQYF. The chain has TRBV29-1 and TRBJ2-7; possible D gene TRBD2, 6 bases. This CDR3 spans 15 amino acids. The germline V gene encodes CDR1 SQVTM and CDR2 ANQGSEA. Trimming left V 6 bases short and J 0 bases short, with 18 bases between.

The rearrangement links TRBV29-1 to TRBJ1-4; 9 bases align to TRBD1. The CDR3 is 14 residues long. The ends lost 4 bases at V and 4 bases at J; junction bases unmatched: 4. The germline CDR1 and CDR2 sequences are SQVTM and ANQGSEA. CDR3 bases: TGCAGCGTTGCACCGGGACAGGGTAATGAAAAACTGTTTTTT. Protein: CSVAPGQGNEKLFF.

The chain has TRBV27 and TRBJ2-7; TRBD1 is a possible D gene (6 bases). V was trimmed by 6 bases and J by 2 bases, leaving 8 bases between them. Germline CDR1 reads MNHEY; CDR2 reads SMNVEV (reference sequence). The CDR3 is 12 residues long. The CDR3 reads CASRTGPYEQYF. The CDR3 region has the DNA TGTGCCAGCAGAACAGGGCCCTACGAGCAGTACTTC.

The rearrangement uses TRBV5-1 and TRBJ2-3; 8 bases agree with TRBD2. V trimming: 2 bases; J trimming: 6 bases; junction bases outside the gene matches: 8. This CDR3 spans 15 amino acids. Germline V gives CDR1 SGHRS, CDR2 YFSETQ. For the CDR3, the DNA is TGCGCCAGCAGCTTTTTAGGGAAGCGGGGGGATACGCAGTATTTT. Its translation: CASSFLGKRGDTQYF.

J is TRBJ1-2 and V is TRBV30; 7 nucleotides agree with TRBD1. CDR3 length equals 13 residues. V shed 2 bases and J 7 bases; nucleotides not matched to a gene: 7. Germline-derived CDR1 and CDR2 are GTSNPN and SVGIG (reference sequence). The CDR3 here is CAWSIHRGIGYTF. DNA of the CDR3: TGTGCCTGGAGTATTCACAGGGGAATTGGCTACACCTTC.

CDR3 in amino acids: CASSLTGLAGGHNEQFF. The CDR3 DNA reads TGTGCCAGCAGCTTAACGGGACTAGCGGGGGGGCACAATGAGCAGTTCTTC. This chain joins TRBV7-3 and TRBJ2-1; TRBD2 matches at 16 bases. Germline assignment: CDR1 SGHTA and CDR2 FQGTGA. Unmatched junction bases numbered 1, after V lost 0 bases and J lost 5 bases. CDR3 size: 17 residues.

J is TRBJ2-7 and V is TRBV28, with 13 bases fitting TRBD2. From germline, CDR1 is MDHEN and CDR2 SYDVKM. After removal of 6 bases from V and 6 bases from J, the junction contained 11 bases not matched to a gene. CDR3 length: 16 amino acids. CDR3 bases: TGTGCCAGCAGCCGCGGGACTAGCGGGAATAGAGGCGAGCAGTACTTC. This codes for CASSRGTSGNRGEQYF.

This clone was counted only a few times. The chain has TRBV6-5 and TRBJ2-7; TRBD2 agrees at 12 bases. Germline V gene data show CDR1 as MNHEY and CDR2 as SVGAGI. The junction had 4 bases not matched to a gene; V was cut back by 6 bases and J by 4 bases. CDR3 size: 14 residues. The chain's CDR3 is CASSPLAGGYEQYF. The CDR3 bases are TGTGCCAGCAGCCCACTAGCGGGAGGATACGAGCAGTACTTC.

This rearrangement joins TRBV13 to TRBJ2-7; 10 bases align to TRBD2. CDR3 size: 15 residues. The V and J ends lost 5 bases and 6 bases, in that order; junction bases with no gene match: 10. The germline V gene encodes CDR1 PRHDT and CDR2 FYEKMQ (reference sequence). Here the CDR3 reads CASSPSLAGAGEQYF. The CDR3 coding sequence is TGTGCCAGCAGCCCCAGTCTAGCGGGGGCAGGCGAGCAGTACTTC. Full variable domain (remainder filled in from reference TRBV13 and TRBJ2-7): AAGVIQSPRHLIKEKRETATLKCYPIPRHDTVYWYQQGPGQDPQFLISFYEKMQSDKGSIPDRFSAQQFSDYHSELNMSSLELGDSALYFCASSPSLAGAGEQYFGPGTRLTVT.

The chain couples TRBV7-6 to TRBJ1-6, with D perhaps matching TRBD1 (5 bases). This CDR3 is built from 16 residues. The V end lost 2 bases, the J end lost 13 bases, and 21 bases lay between the germline ends. CDR1 is SGHVS, CDR2 FNYEAQ, per germline. The CDR3 region is CASSLSPSGGGEPLHF. CDR3 bases: TGTGCCAGCAGCTTAAGTCCCTCCGGGGGTGGAGAGCCCCTCCACTTT.

The chain joins TRBV7-2 to TRBJ2-7, with TRBD1 matching 9 bases. The junction had 3 bases not matched to a gene; V was cut back by 5 bases and J by 1 base. The CDR3 loop spans 14 amino acids. Looked up from germline, CDR1 is SGHTA and CDR2 is FQGNSA. CDR3 coding DNA: TGTGCCAGCAGCCCCGGGACAGGGTCCTACGAGCAGTACTTC. Translation: CASSPGTGSYEQYF.

The chain's CDR3 is CASSYSGGFGTFVYEQYF. CDR3 nucleotide sequence: TGTGCCAGCAGCTATTCAGGTGGCTTCGGGACATTTGTATACGAGCAGTACTTC. The chain uses TRBV28 and TRBJ2-7; tentative D call: TRBD1 (6 bases). This CDR3 has 18 residues. V lost 6 bases to trimming and J lost 4 bases, with 28 bases between them. Germline CDR1 reads MDHEN; CDR2 reads SYDVKM.